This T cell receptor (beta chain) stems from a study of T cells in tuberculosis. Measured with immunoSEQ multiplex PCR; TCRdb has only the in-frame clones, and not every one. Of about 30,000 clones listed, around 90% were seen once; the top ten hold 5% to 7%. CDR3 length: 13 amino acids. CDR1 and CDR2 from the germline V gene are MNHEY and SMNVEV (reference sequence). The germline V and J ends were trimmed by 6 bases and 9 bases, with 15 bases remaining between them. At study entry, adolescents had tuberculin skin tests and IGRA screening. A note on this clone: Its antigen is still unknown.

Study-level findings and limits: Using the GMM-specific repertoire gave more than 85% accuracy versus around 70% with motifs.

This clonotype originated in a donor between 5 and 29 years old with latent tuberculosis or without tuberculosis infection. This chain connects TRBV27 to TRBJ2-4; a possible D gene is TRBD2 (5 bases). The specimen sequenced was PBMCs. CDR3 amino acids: CASRGAEGAIQYF. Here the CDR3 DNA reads TGTGCCAGCAGGGGCGCCGAGGGCGCCATTCAGTACTTC.